This TCR beta chain was identified in a study of beta chain features in type 1 diabetes. Study overall: Healthy donors resembled patients in age, gender and cell yields. Whole-study results and caveats: Type 1 diabetes patients had moderately but significantly shorter TCRB CDR3s in all four CD4+ subsets.

CDR1 is MGHRA, CDR2 YSYEKL, per germline. V shed 6 bases and J shed 4 bases, with 25 bases lying between them. There are 17 residues in the CDR3. A remark on this clone: The antigen is undetermined.

Every bit of the isolated RNA underwent reverse transcription, so sequencing read expressed TCRB transcripts. The protocol was immunoSEQ multiplex PCR, while the TCRdb copy is restricted to in-frame clones and leaves out a portion. The sample includes approximately 360,000 clones, around 12% of them seen just once. CD45RO/CCR7/CD25/CD127/CD95/CD27 sorting isolated CD4+ naive, central memory, regulatory and stem cell-like memory cells. Purity of each sorted population was above 98%. Material: naive CD4+ T cells from blood. The chain carries TRBV4-1 and TRBJ2-7; possible D gene TRBD1, 9 bases. This clonotype was sampled from a woman between 18 and 29 years old with type 1 diabetes. The CDR3 sequence is CASSQTGGTGLYYEQYF. DNA for the CDR3: TGCGCCAGCAGTCAGACGGGGGGGACAGGGCTTTATTACGAGCAGTACTTC.